This T cell receptor (beta chain) was captured by sequencing in a study of blood T cell repertoires in COVID-19. TCRdb's copy holds only in-frame clones and misses some; the assay was immunoSEQ multiplex PCR. The data contain about 380,000 clones, around 90% of them singletons. The CDR3 length is 12 residues. CDR1 is SEHNR and CDR2 is FQNEAQ in the germline V gene (reference sequence). Trimming pared 3 bases from V and 5 bases from J, leaving 7 bases between. This rearrangement joins TRBV7-9 to TRBJ1-1; D ambiguous. The specimen was peripheral blood. The clonotype was recovered from a man aged 35 to 55 with acute or convalescent COVID-19. In nucleotides, the CDR3 is TGTGCCAGCAGCTTTTGGAGGACTGAAGCTTTCTTT. Encoded protein: CASSFWRTEAFF.